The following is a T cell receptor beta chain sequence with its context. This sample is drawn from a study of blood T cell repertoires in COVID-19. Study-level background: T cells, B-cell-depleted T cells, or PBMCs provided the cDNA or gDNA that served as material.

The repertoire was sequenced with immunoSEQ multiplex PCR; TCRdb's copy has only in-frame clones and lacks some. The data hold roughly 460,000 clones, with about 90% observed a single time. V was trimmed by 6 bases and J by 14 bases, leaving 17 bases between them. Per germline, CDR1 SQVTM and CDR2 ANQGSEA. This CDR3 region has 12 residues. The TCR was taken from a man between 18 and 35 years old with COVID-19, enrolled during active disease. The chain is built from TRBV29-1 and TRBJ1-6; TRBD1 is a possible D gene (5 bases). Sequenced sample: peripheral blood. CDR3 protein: CSVKGPLGTLHF. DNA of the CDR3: TGCAGCGTGAAGGGGCCCCTAGGGACCCTCCACTTT.